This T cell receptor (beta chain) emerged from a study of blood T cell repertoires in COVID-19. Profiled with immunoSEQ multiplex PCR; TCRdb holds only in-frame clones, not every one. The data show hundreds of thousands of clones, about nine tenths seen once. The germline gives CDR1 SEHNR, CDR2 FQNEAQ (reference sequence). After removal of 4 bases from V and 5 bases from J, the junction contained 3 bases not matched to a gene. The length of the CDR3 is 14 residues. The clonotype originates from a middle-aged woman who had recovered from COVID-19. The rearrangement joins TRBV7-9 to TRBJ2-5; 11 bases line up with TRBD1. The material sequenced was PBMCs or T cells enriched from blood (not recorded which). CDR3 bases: TGTGCCAGCAGCTCAAGGGACAGGGGGGAGACCCAGTACTTC. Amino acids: CASSSRDRGETQYF.